A single sample is the source of the 20 T cell receptor beta chains below, sequenced in a study of T cells in Graves' hyperthyroidism and ophthalmopathy. There were TCR beta CDR3 regions amplified from RNA transcripts. Carried out on the TCR CDR3, a first-round RT-PCR used the HTBI primer set. In TCRdb, the multiplex PCR reads were re-called with MiXCR into one record per CDR3 protein. Of approximately 300,000 distinct CDR3 sequences in the sample, 15% to 20% were seen once. Sequences were obtained from blood. These receptors were collected from a woman aged 55-70 years with Graves' ophthalmopathy.

This clonotype was observed at least ten times. The chain joins TRBV7-9 to TRBJ2-7; 8 bases agree with TRBD2. Looked up from germline, CDR1 is SEHNR and CDR2 is FQNEAQ (reference sequence). V lost 4 bases and J lost 3; bases outside the gene matches: 11. This CDR3 spans 16 amino acids. The DNA for the CDR3 is TGTGCCAGCAGCTCTTCGGGGGGGGCTTACTACTACGAGCAGTACTTC. It codes for CASSSSGGAYYYEQYF.

This clonotype was counted once. The CDR3 nucleotides are TGTGCCAACGGGACTAGCGGGAGAGGGTCCTACAATGAGCAGTTCTTC. It encodes CANGTSGRGSYNEQFF. V is TRBV24-1 and J is TRBJ2-1; 14 bases align to TRBD2. J lost 1 base, V lost 11 bases, and 6 bases had no gene match. The CDR3 is 16 amino acids. The germline V gene encodes CDR1 KGHDR and CDR2 SFDVKD.

This clonotype was seen only a few times. The J gene is TRBJ2-6, the V gene TRBV7-3; D is perhaps TRBD2 (5 bases). Trimming took 5 bases from V and 0 from J, leaving 14 bases between them. CDR3 length: 17 amino acids. Germline CDR1 is SGHTA and CDR2 is FQGTGA. This chain's CDR3 is CASSPKGANSGANVLTF. The CDR3 coding sequence is TGTGCCAGCAGCCCAAAGGGAGCTAACTCTGGGGCCAACGTCCTGACTTTC.

This clonotype was seen at least ten times. The chain is built from TRBV11-2 and TRBJ2-1; D is undetermined. Trimming cost V 5 bases and J 2 bases, with 19 bases left between them. Germline V CDR1 and CDR2: SGHAT, FQNNGV. The CDR3 loop spans 17 amino acids. DNA of the CDR3: TGTGCCAGCAGCATAGCCGCCTCACCCCGTACCTACAATGAGCAGTTCTTC. Translation: CASSIAASPRTYNEQFF.

The table lists this clonotype with a few counts. J is TRBJ2-7 and V is TRBV7-8; D gene ambiguous. Germline CDR1 reads SGHVS; CDR2 reads FQNEAQ. Trimming left V 3 bases short and J 1 base short, with 7 bases between. This CDR3 comprises 13 residues. The DNA for the CDR3 is TGTGCCAGCAGCTTCTTGATTTCCTACGAGCAGTACTTC. This codes for CASSFLISYEQYF.

This clonotype was counted many times. The chain has TRBV5-1 and TRBJ1-4; D gene uncertain. There are 15 residues in the CDR3. The germline gives CDR1 SGHRS, CDR2 YFSETQ. With 4 bases removed from V and 4 bases from J, the gap between germline ends came to 14 bases. The DNA of the CDR3 is TGCGCCAGCAGCACGTCGGCCAGAAATAATGAAAAACTGTTTTTT. It encodes CASSTSARNNEKLFF.

As concerns this clonotype: Being one base from a much bigger clone, this may be a read error. This sequence joins TRBV28 and TRBJ2-7; D remains ambiguous. The length of the CDR3 is 12 residues. Germline lookup yields CDR1 MDHEN and CDR2 SYDVKM. CDR3 in DNA: TGTGCCAGCCGTTTAGGAGCCTACGAGCAGTACTTC. Amino acids: CASRLGAYEQYF.

This clonotype was seen repeatedly, ten times or more. This rearrangement joins TRBV12-3 or TRBV12-4 to TRBJ1-1; D is possibly TRBD1 (5 bases). CDR3 length equals 15 residues. The germline V and J ends were trimmed by 5 bases and 0 bases, with 13 bases remaining between them. CDR3 in DNA: TGTGCCAGCAGTCAGGGCCGGTACATGAACACTGAAGCTTTCTTT. It specifies CASSQGRYMNTEAFF.

This clonotype was seen repeatedly, ten times or more. J is TRBJ2-3 and V is TRBV3-1; 8 positions match TRBD2. CDR3 length equals 17 residues. CDR1 and CDR2 from the germline V gene are LGHDT and YNNKEL (reference sequence). The junction had 13 bases not matched to a gene; V was cut back by 2 bases and J by 6 bases. The CDR3 loop reads CASSQTMAGGPGDTQYF. The CDR3 bases are TGTGCCAGCAGCCAAACCATGGCGGGGGGACCGGGGGATACGCAGTATTTT.

This clonotype showed up many times. The CDR3 loop is CASSARENTEAFF. CDR3 coding DNA: TGTGCCAGCAGTGCCCGGGAGAACACTGAAGCTTTCTTT. This rearrangement joins TRBV2 to TRBJ1-1; no definite D call. Germline lookup yields CDR1 SNHLY and CDR2 FYNNEI. Trimming took 4 bases from V and 1 from J, leaving 7 bases between them. The CDR3 extends over 13 amino acids.

The chain is built from TRBV4-3 and TRBJ1-6; D is perhaps TRBD1 (5 bases). Trimming cost V 3 bases and J 8 bases, with 17 bases left between them. The CDR3 extends over 16 amino acids. In germline, CDR1 is LGHNA, CDR2 YSLEER. This chain's CDR3 is CASSHILRDGYSPLHF. CDR3 nucleotide sequence: TGCGCCAGCAGCCATATTCTCCGGGACGGCTATTCACCCCTCCACTTT.

This clonotype was detected many times. The chain joins TRBV2 to TRBJ2-2; perhaps TRBD2 as D (6 bases). V was clipped by 2 bases and J by 7 bases, with 17 bases between them. CDR3 length equals 16 residues. CDR1 and CDR2 (germline): SNHLY, FYNNEI. CDR3 residues: CASSELEILSGGELFF. The CDR3 coding sequence is TGTGCCAGCAGTGAATTAGAGATTCTTAGCGGCGGGGAGCTGTTTTTT.

The table lists this clonotype with many counts. The chain couples TRBV11-2 to TRBJ2-3, with D perhaps being TRBD1 or TRBD2 (5 bases each). Germline V CDR1 and CDR2: SGHAT, FQNNGV. The CDR3 runs 16 residues. V was pared by 5 bases and J by 3 bases, with 18 bases between. The CDR3: CASSDPARGRTDTQYF. Here the CDR3 DNA reads TGTGCCAGCAGCGATCCGGCCCGGGGACGTACAGATACGCAGTATTTT.

The chain is built from TRBV4-1 and TRBJ2-7; D is unclear. CDR3 size: 13 residues. Deletions cut 0 bases from V and 4 bases from J, with 7 bases between. Germline CDR1 and CDR2: MGHRA and YSYEKL. CDR3 sequence (DNA): TGCGCCAGCAGCCAAGATGCCAATTACGAGCAGTACTTC. As protein: CASSQDANYEQYF.

This sequence joins TRBV7-6 and TRBJ2-7; 9 positions agree with TRBD2. V dropped 3 bases and J dropped 4; count of bases not matched to a gene: 10. The germline CDR1 and CDR2 sequences are SGHVS and FNYEAQ. CDR3 length: 16 amino acids. As DNA, the CDR3 is TGTGCCAGCAGCTTGGGTATAGCGGGAGAGAGGTACGAGCAGTACTTC. This gives the protein CASSLGIAGERYEQYF.

This clonotype came up a few times. The chain uses TRBV11-2 and TRBJ1-2; D remains unclear. The CDR3 has 16 amino acids. V was cut by 2 bases and J by 3 bases, with 16 bases left in between. Germline-derived CDR1 and CDR2 are SGHAT and FQNNGV. This CDR3 reads CASSLSFSEQDYGYTF. CDR3 nucleotides: TGTGCCAGCAGCTTAAGTTTTTCGGAACAAGACTATGGCTACACCTTC.

As concerns this clonotype: With a much larger clone just one base away, this may be a read error. V gene TRBV27 combines with J gene TRBJ2-7, with D maybe TRBD1 (7 bases). V was pared by 7 bases and J by 3 bases, with 25 bases between. The CDR3 runs to 17 residues. CDR1 and CDR2 (germline): MNHEY, SMNVEV (reference sequence). CDR3 sequence reads: CASIRRDLQGGDYEQYF. The DNA for the CDR3 is TGTGCCAGCATCCGAAGGGACCTCCAGGGGGGTGACTACGAGCAGTACTTC.

This clonotype was detected ten times or more. The chain has TRBV9 and TRBJ1-1; D gene ambiguous. Germline assignment: CDR1 SGDLS and CDR2 YYNGEE. V lost 2 bases to trimming and J lost 1 base, with 6 bases between them. This CDR3 has 13 residues. CDR3: CASSVDWNTEAFF. The CDR3 nucleotides are TGTGCCAGCAGCGTCGACTGGAACACTGAAGCTTTCTTT.

This clonotype was seen many times. This rearrangement joins TRBV5-1 to TRBJ2-3; D remains unclear. Trimming stripped 1 base from V and 6 bases from J, with 9 bases between. Germline V gene data show CDR1 as SGHRS and CDR2 as YFSETQ. This CDR3 has 13 amino acids. The CDR3 DNA reads TGCGCCAGCAGCTTGTCGCCAGAGGATACGCAGTATTTT. Translating gives CASSLSPEDTQYF.

This clonotype was found many times. The chain combines TRBV7-9 with TRBJ1-4; no definite D call. The germline V gene encodes CDR1 SEHNR and CDR2 FQNEAQ (reference sequence). This CDR3 has 14 amino acids. With 2 bases removed from V and 4 bases from J, the gap between germline ends came to 8 bases. CDR3 sequence: CASSLRAVNEKLFF. The CDR3 DNA follows: TGTGCCAGCAGCTTACGTGCCGTTAATGAAAAACTGTTTTTT.